Each of the 22 T cell receptor beta chains below was sequenced from the same sample in a study of control samples from healthy donors and cancer patients. Sequencing used immunoSEQ multiplex PCR; TCRdb keeps in-frame clones, though not all of them. Of fewer than 70,000 clones listed, less than 95% are singletons. Input material: blood. These receptors all come from a man younger than 40 in good health.

This clone turned up a few times. The chain couples TRBV30 to TRBJ2-7; D unclear. The V gene's germline CDR1 is GTSNPN and CDR2 SVGIG (reference sequence). Trimming took 5 bases from V and 1 from J, leaving 6 bases between them. The CDR3 length is 11 residues. The CDR3, as DNA: TGTGCCTGGGCACTTTCCTACGAGCAGTACTTC. Translating gives CAWALSYEQYF.

This chain links TRBV5-6 with TRBJ1-6; the D gene is possibly TRBD1 (6 bases). The germline V and J ends were trimmed by 0 bases and 5 bases, with 12 bases remaining between them. Germline V gene sequence: CDR1 SGHDT, CDR2 YYEEEE. The CDR3 totals 16 residues. The CDR3 bases are TGTGCCAGCAGCTTGGCGTGGGACACCGATAATTCACCCCTCCACTTT. As protein: CASSLAWDTDNSPLHF. The entire variable domain, with the rest obtained from reference TRBV5-6 and TRBJ1-6, is as follows: DAGVTQSPTHLIKTRGQQVTLRCSPKSGHDTVSWYQQALGQGPQFIFQYYEEEERQRGNFPDRFSGHQFPNYSSELNVNALLLGDSALYLCASSLAWDTDNSPLHFGNGTRLTVT.

The chain combines TRBV30 with TRBJ1-6; 12 bases map to TRBD1. Per the germline V gene, CDR1 is GTSNPN and CDR2 is SVGIG (reference sequence). The CDR3 is 15 amino acids. V trimming: 2 bases; J trimming: 7 bases; junction bases outside the gene matches: 3. The CDR3 reads CAWSRDRGLNSPLHF. The CDR3 DNA reads as TGTGCCTGGAGTCGGGACAGGGGGCTCAATTCACCCCTCCACTTT.

This chain uses TRBV9 with TRBJ2-3, with D uncertain. Germline CDR1 and CDR2: SGDLS and YYNGEE. CDR3 length equals 15 residues. The V gene lost 3 bases and the J gene lost 6 bases, with 17 bases spanning the gap. CDR3 in DNA: TGTGCCAGCAGCGCCTCAGGAAGCGAAGGGGATACGCAGTATTTT. Translating gives CASSASGSEGDTQYF.

V is TRBV19 and J is TRBJ1-5; possible D gene TRBD1, 5 bases. Germline CDR1 is LNHDA and CDR2 is SQIVND (reference sequence). The CDR3 spans 15 residues. V was pared by 7 bases and J by 2 bases, with 15 bases between. The CDR3 coding sequence is TGTGCCAGTATGAGGGGAGGGGAAGGCAATCAGCCCCAGCATTTT. Its protein is CASMRGGEGNQPQHF.

The chain couples TRBV3-1 (or the pseudogene TRBV3-2) to TRBJ1-4, with D uncertain. Per the germline V gene, CDR1 is LGHDT and CDR2 is YNNKEL (reference sequence). The CDR3 is 15 amino acids. Trimming shortened V by 0 bases and J by 7 bases, and 12 bases separated the two germline ends. The CDR3, as DNA: TGTGCCAGCAGCCAAGAAGTGGGAAGCGGTGAAAAACTGTTTTTT. This codes for CASSQEVGSGEKLFF.

The chain uses TRBV12-5 and TRBJ2-2, with D perhaps TRBD1 (5 bases). The V gene's germline CDR1 is LGHNT and CDR2 FRNRAP. V was trimmed by 1 base and J by 6 bases, leaving 15 bases between them. The CDR3 runs to 16 residues. The CDR3, as DNA: TGTGCTAGTGGTTTGGCCGCCCGATGGGGCGCCGGGGAGCTGTTTTTT. This encodes CASGLAARWGAGELFF. Drawing the rest from reference TRBV12-5 and TRBJ2-2, the complete variable domain is DARVTQTPRHKVTEMGQEVTMRCQPILGHNTVFWYRQTMMQGLELLAYFRNRAPLDDSGMPKDRFSAEMPDATLATLKIQPSEPRDSAVYFCASGLAARWGAGELFFGEGSRLTVL.

This rearrangement joins TRBV27 to TRBJ2-5; TRBD1 matches at 8 bases. The J segment lost 5 bases and the V segment lost 5 bases, leaving 7 bases of the junction unmatched. The germline gives CDR1 MNHEY, CDR2 SMNVEV (reference sequence). The CDR3 length is 14 residues. CDR3 nucleotide sequence: TGTGCCAGCAGTAACGGACAGGGTCCTGAGACCCAGTACTTC. Translated: CASSNGQGPETQYF.

This clone is termed hyperexpanded. V usage is TRBV27 and J usage is TRBJ1-4; 7 bases agree with TRBD1. CDR3 size: 16 residues. CDR1 is MNHEY and CDR2 is SMNVEV in the germline V gene (reference sequence). With 5 bases clipped from V and 6 bases from J, the junction kept 12 bases outside the gene matches. CDR3 sequence: CASSPSLGQYDEKLFF. CDR3 bases: TGTGCCAGCAGTCCATCCTTGGGACAGTACGATGAAAAACTGTTTTTT.

The rearrangement joins TRBV4-1 to TRBJ1-4; D perhaps matches TRBD1 (5 bases). Per germline, CDR1 MGHRA and CDR2 YSYEKL. V lost 0 bases and J 8 bases, leaving 16 bases between the germline ends. The CDR3 length is 16 residues. CDR3 loop: CASSQESRGVDEKLFF. CDR3 nucleotides: TGCGCCAGCAGCCAAGAATCGAGGGGCGTAGACGAAAAACTGTTTTTT.

V usage is TRBV9 and J usage is TRBJ1-1, with TRBD1 identical over 8 bases. Germline CDR1 reads SGDLS; CDR2 reads YYNGEE. This CDR3 spans 15 amino acids. J lost 3 bases, V lost 3 bases, and 7 bases had no gene match. The CDR3 sequence is CASSETGAKDTEAFF. The CDR3 DNA reads TGTGCCAGCAGCGAGACAGGGGCTAAGGACACTGAAGCTTTCTTT.

The gene calls are TRBV5-1 and TRBJ1-6, with D tentatively TRBD1 (5 bases). Germline values: CDR1 SGHRS, CDR2 YFSETQ. Trimming shortened V by 4 bases and J by 5 bases, and 16 bases separated the two germline ends. This CDR3 region has 16 residues. The CDR3 sequence: CASSVGGGADNSPLHF. CDR3 coding DNA: TGCGCCAGCAGCGTGGGAGGAGGGGCGGATAATTCACCCCTCCACTTT.

A single count supports this clone. V is TRBV27 and J is TRBJ2-2; TRBD2 might be the D (5 bases). The CDR3 covers 16 residues. V was shortened by 4 bases and J by 5 bases, with 17 bases between the two germline ends. The germline CDR1 and CDR2 sequences are MNHEY and SMNVEV (reference sequence). In DNA form, the CDR3 reads TGTGCCAGCAGTTCTCGGGGTCTCTCTCTTACCGGGGAGCTGTTTTTT. This sequence encodes CASSSRGLSLTGELFF.

The chain has TRBV7-9 and TRBJ2-2, with 9 bases identical to TRBD1. This CDR3 has 16 amino acids. V shed 6 bases, J shed 2 bases, and the junction held 7 bases outside the gene matches. Germline CDR1 SEHNR, CDR2 FQNEAQ (reference sequence). The CDR3 region is CASSPRGQGNTGELFF. The DNA for the CDR3 is TGTGCCAGCAGTCCTCGGGGACAGGGCAACACCGGGGAGCTGTTTTTT.

The chain links TRBV3-1 (or the pseudogene TRBV3-2) to TRBJ1-2; D is possibly TRBD1 (5 bases). Germline V gene sequence: CDR1 LGHDT, CDR2 YNNKEL (reference sequence). The V gene lost 0 bases and the J gene lost 8 bases, with 13 bases spanning the gap. This CDR3 is built from 14 residues. CDR3 nucleotide sequence: TGTGCCAGCAGCCAAGACCCAGGGCCCTCGGGCTACACCTTC. This codes for CASSQDPGPSGYTF.

The rearrangement uses TRBV29-1 and TRBJ2-1, with D hard to call. V gave up 7 bases and J gave up 2 bases, with 6 bases separating them. This CDR3 spans 11 amino acids. The germline CDR1 and CDR2 sequences are SQVTM and ANQGSEA. The CDR3 loop is CSAAAYNEQFF. The CDR3 nucleotides read TGCAGCGCGGCGGCCTACAATGAGCAGTTCTTC.

The rearrangement links TRBV10-2 to TRBJ2-1; no definite D call. CDR3 length equals 15 residues. V lost 10 bases, J lost 0 bases, and 16 bases lay in between. The germline CDR1 and CDR2 sequences are WSHSY and SAAADI. Written as DNA, the CDR3 is TGCGCCACCATCTTGAAGCAGAGCTCCTACAATGAGCAGTTCTTC. Translating it yields CATILKQSSYNEQFF.

The CDR3 loop is CASSQLRDERFF. The CDR3 nucleotides are TGTGCCAGCAGCCAATTACGGGACGAGAGGTTCTTC. The V gene is TRBV2, the J gene TRBJ2-1; D could derive from TRBD1 or TRBD2 (5 bases each). There are 12 residues in the CDR3. The germline CDR1 and CDR2 sequences are SNHLY and FYNNEI. Trimming took off 6 bases at V and 15 bases at J, with 18 bases between the two ends. Full variable domain (missing parts from reference TRBV2 and TRBJ2-1): EPEVTQTPSHQVTQMGQEVILRCVPISNHLYFYWYRQILGQKVEFLVSFYNNEISEKSEIFDDQFSVERPDGSNFTLKIRSTKLEDSAMYFCASSQLRDERFFGPGTRLTVL.

The chain combines TRBV6-6 with TRBJ2-3; perhaps TRBD2 as D (6 bases). The CDR3 totals 12 residues. Trimming took 5 bases from V and 6 from J, leaving 9 bases between them. Looked up from germline, CDR1 is MNHNY and CDR2 is SVGAGI (reference sequence). The CDR3 is CASSGGSDTQYF. The CDR3 region has the DNA TGTGCCAGCAGTGGGGGGTCGGATACGCAGTATTTT.

This chain links TRBV6-5 with TRBJ1-1, with a weak D call TRBD1 (5 bases). V was shortened by 10 bases and J by 1 base, with 13 bases between the two germline ends. The CDR3 is 13 residues long. Germline V gene sequence: CDR1 MNHEY, CDR2 SVGAGI. The CDR3 coding sequence is TGTGCCATCGGGCGGGGCTCGAACACTGAAGCTTTCTTT. Amino acid sequence: CAIGRGSNTEAFF.

V gene TRBV28 combines with J gene TRBJ1-1; no reliable D call. Germline V gives CDR1 MDHEN, CDR2 SYDVKM. The CDR3 runs to 14 residues. V was trimmed by 5 bases and J by 0 bases, leaving 10 bases between them. CDR3 DNA: TGTGCCAGCAGTAGCCGGGGAATGAACACTGAAGCTTTCTTT. Translating gives CASSSRGMNTEAFF.

The rearrangement uses TRBV28 and TRBJ1-2; 9 nucleotides align to TRBD1. Germline CDR1 and CDR2: MDHEN and SYDVKM. The ends lost 11 bases at V and 4 bases at J; junction bases unmatched: 8. CDR3 length equals 13 residues. DNA for the CDR3: TGTGCCGTTAACAGGGGGCAGGGCTATGGCTACACCTTC. Residues: CAVNRGQGYGYTF.